Below, one T cell receptor beta chain is given with its context. Its specificity is unknown. The entry originates in a study of T cell responses to AZD1222 COVID-19 vaccine. Overall study findings and caveats: Within unmutated variant regions lay the reported targets of nearly half of spike-specific TCRs. Clonal diversity was possibly underestimated, and white British individuals and females predominated among donors. Samples come after the peak T cell response, not at day 14. The study found Spike-specific TCR breadth and depth rose after two AZD1222 doses.

The V gene end was trimmed by 5 bases and the J gene end by 2 bases; junction bases not matched to a gene: 7. The CDR3 contains 15 residues. The V gene's germline CDR1 is PRHDT and CDR2 FYEKMQ (reference sequence). Clones were read by immunoSEQ multiplex PCR, and TCRdb kept only the in-frame ones, dropping some. The sample has 110,000 to 150,000 clones, approximately 91% seen once. The clonotype originates from an adult who received the AZD1222 COVID-19 vaccine. The chain combines TRBV13 with TRBJ2-7, with 9 bases fitting TRBD1. The sequenced sample was peripheral blood, obtained 28 days after the second AZD1222 dose. In DNA form, the CDR3 reads TGTGCCAGCAGCCCCGGGACAGGGAAACCCTACGAGCAGTACTTC. Residues: CASSPGTGKPYEQYF.